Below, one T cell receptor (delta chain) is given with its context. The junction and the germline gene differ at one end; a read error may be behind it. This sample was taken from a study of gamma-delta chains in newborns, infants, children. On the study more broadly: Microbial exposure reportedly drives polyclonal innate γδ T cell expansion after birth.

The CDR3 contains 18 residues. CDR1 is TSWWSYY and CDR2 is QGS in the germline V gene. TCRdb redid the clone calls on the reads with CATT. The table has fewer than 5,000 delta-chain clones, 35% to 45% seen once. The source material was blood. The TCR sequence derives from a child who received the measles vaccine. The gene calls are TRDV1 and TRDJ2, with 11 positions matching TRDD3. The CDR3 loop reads CALGEPLLYWGIDAPLFF. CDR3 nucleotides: TGTGCTCTTGGGGAACCACTCCTGTACTGGGGGATAGACGCACCACTCTTCTTT.